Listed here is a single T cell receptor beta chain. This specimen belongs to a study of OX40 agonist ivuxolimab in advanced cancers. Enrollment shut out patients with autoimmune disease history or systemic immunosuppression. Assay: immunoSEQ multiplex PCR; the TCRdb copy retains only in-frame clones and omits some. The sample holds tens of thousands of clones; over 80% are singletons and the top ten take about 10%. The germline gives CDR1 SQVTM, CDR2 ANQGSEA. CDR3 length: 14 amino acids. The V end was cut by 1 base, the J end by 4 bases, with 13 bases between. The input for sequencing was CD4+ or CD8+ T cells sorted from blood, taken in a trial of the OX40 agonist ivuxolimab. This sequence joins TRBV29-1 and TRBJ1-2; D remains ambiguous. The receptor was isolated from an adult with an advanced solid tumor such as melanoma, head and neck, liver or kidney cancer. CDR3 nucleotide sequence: TGCAGCGTTGAAGCGTCCGGCTGGACCTATGGCTACACCTTC. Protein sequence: CSVEASGWTYGYTF. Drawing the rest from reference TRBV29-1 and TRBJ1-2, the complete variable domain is SAVISQKPSRDICQRGTSLTIQCQVDSQVTMMFWYRQQPGQSLTLIATANQGSEATYESGFVIDKFPISRPNLTFSTLTVSNMSPEDSSIYLCSVEASGWTYGYTFGSGTRLTVV.